This passage covers 23 T cell receptor beta chains from one sample sequenced in a study of T cells in localized non-small cell lung cancer. Method: immunoSEQ multiplex PCR; TCRdb's copy keeps in-frame clones and lacks some. Found here are about 78,000 clones, almost 85% of them singletons; the top ten hold more than 2.5%. The sequencing used peripheral blood, collected before any cancer treatment. The origin of the receptors is a man aged 40-75 years with stage I lung adenocarcinoma.

This clone was recorded once. The gene calls are TRBV2 and TRBJ1-1; D unclear. Trimming pared 11 bases from V and 5 bases from J, leaving 15 bases between. Germline-derived CDR1 and CDR2 are SNHLY and FYNNEI. The length of the CDR3 is 12 residues. CDR3 DNA sequence: TGTGCCGGCCGGGGATGGGGTACTGAAGCTTTCTTT. Translated: CAGRGWGTEAFF.

V and J are TRBV5-4 and TRBJ2-3; D is undetermined. CDR3 length: 17 amino acids. Trimming pared 4 bases from V and 4 bases from J, leaving 22 bases between. Germline V gene sequence: CDR1 SGHNT, CDR2 YYREEE (reference sequence). CDR3 in DNA: TGTGCCAGCAGCCCGCTCATCCACCCGCCCGCCTCAGATACGCAGTATTTT. Amino acid sequence: CASSPLIHPPASDTQYF.

The chain employs TRBV27 and TRBJ2-7; 8 bases line up with TRBD1. This CDR3 comprises 13 residues. The junction had 5 bases not matched to a gene; V was cut back by 5 bases and J by 5 bases. Germline CDR1 MNHEY, CDR2 SMNVEV (reference sequence). The DNA for the CDR3 is TGTGCCAGCAGTAGGGACAGGACGAACGAGCAGTACTTC. Amino acid sequence: CASSRDRTNEQYF.

This chain uses TRBV15 with TRBJ1-1; the D is unclear. Trimming pared 0 bases from V and 3 bases from J, leaving 8 bases between. Germline V CDR1 and CDR2: LNHNV, YYDKDF (reference sequence). CDR3 length equals 14 residues. CDR3 bases: TGTGCCACCAGCAGAGAAAAGGGTTACACTGAAGCTTTCTTT. This sequence encodes CATSREKGYTEAFF.

The gene calls are TRBV19 and TRBJ2-7; D perhaps matches TRBD2 (6 bases). Germline V gives CDR1 LNHDA, CDR2 SQIVND (reference sequence). The CDR3 has 14 amino acids. V was trimmed by 4 bases and J by 3 bases, leaving 13 bases between them. CDR3 in DNA: TGTGCCAGTAGTAACCCGGGACTCCGCTACGAGCAGTACTTC. This encodes CASSNPGLRYEQYF.

V and J are TRBV27 and TRBJ2-2; TRBD2 is a possible D gene (6 bases). Trimming removed 6 bases at V and 5 bases at J, with 13 bases between. The CDR3 has 14 amino acids. The germline V gene encodes CDR1 MNHEY and CDR2 SMNVEV (reference sequence). Here the CDR3 reads CASSPPSGTGELFF. DNA of the CDR3: TGTGCCAGCAGCCCCCCAAGCGGGACCGGGGAGCTGTTTTTT.

The table lists this clone with a count of one. J is TRBJ1-3 and V is TRBV18; D remains ambiguous. Germline values: CDR1 KGHSH, CDR2 LQKENI. The CDR3 is 16 amino acids. Trimming took 3 bases from V and 0 from J, leaving 12 bases between them. This chain's CDR3 is CASSPAQSSSGNTIYF. The CDR3 DNA follows: TGTGCCAGCTCACCGGCCCAGTCGAGCTCTGGAAACACCATATATTTT.

The genes are TRBV19 and TRBJ1-5; possibly TRBD1 for D (6 bases). Germline CDR1 reads LNHDA; CDR2 reads SQIVND (reference sequence). This CDR3 contains 16 residues. Trimming took off 6 bases at V and 7 bases at J, with 22 bases between the two ends. The CDR3 DNA reads as TGTGCCAGTAGCTATAAGCTCAGGGGACCCGAGCAGCCCCAGCATTTT. This translates into CASSYKLRGPEQPQHF.

The V call is TRBV6-5, the J call TRBJ2-3; D ambiguous. Germline assignment: CDR1 MNHEY and CDR2 SVGAGI. V was clipped by 0 bases and J by 2 bases, with 12 bases between them. The CDR3 is 16 amino acids. CDR3 residues: CASSYSEASSTDTQYF. In nucleotides, the CDR3 is TGTGCCAGCAGTTACTCAGAGGCTTCGTCCACAGATACGCAGTATTTT.

The chain combines TRBV19 with TRBJ2-3; unclear D gene. The CDR3 contains 13 residues. V lost 0 bases and J 5 bases, leaving 6 bases between the germline ends. The germline gives CDR1 LNHDA, CDR2 SQIVND (reference sequence). For the CDR3, the DNA is TGTGCCAGTAGTATAGAGGGAAGAGATACGCAGTATTTT. Residues: CASSIEGRDTQYF.

This clone was counted a few times. The chain employs TRBV6-5 and TRBJ2-2, with D hard to call. The CDR3 sequence is 14 residues long. V was clipped by 0 bases and J by 3 bases, with 5 bases between them. Per the germline V gene, CDR1 is MNHEY and CDR2 is SVGAGI. CDR3 protein: CASSYSFYTGELFF. CDR3 sequence (DNA): TGTGCCAGCAGTTACTCTTTCTACACCGGGGAGCTGTTTTTT.

The V and J genes are TRBV7-9 and TRBJ2-7; a possible D gene is TRBD2 (6 bases). The germline V and J ends were trimmed by 4 bases and 1 base, with 11 bases remaining between them. Germline V gives CDR1 SEHNR, CDR2 FQNEAQ (reference sequence). The CDR3 is 14 residues long. The CDR3 loop is CASSSTDYSYEQYF. The CDR3, as DNA: TGTGCCAGCAGCTCCACGGACTATTCCTACGAGCAGTACTTC. The variable domain in full, completed from reference TRBV7-9 and TRBJ2-7, reads DTGVSQNPRHKITKRGQNVTFRCDPISEHNRLYWYRQTLGQGPEFLTYFQNEAQLEKSRLLSDRFSAERPKGSFSTLEIQRTEQGDSAMYLCASSSTDYSYEQYFGPGTRLTVT.

The chain uses TRBV18 and TRBJ2-3, with TRBD2 matching 8 bases. V gave up 3 bases and J gave up 0 bases; unmatched junction bases: 20. The CDR3 covers 21 residues. CDR1 KGHSH and CDR2 LQKENI come from the germline V gene. The CDR3 here is CASSPRLLLAARDTSTDTQYF. The CDR3 DNA follows: TGTGCCAGCTCACCTAGGTTGTTACTAGCGGCTCGGGACACTAGCACAGATACGCAGTATTTT.

The chain couples TRBV30 to TRBJ2-7; TRBD2 aligns across 9 bases. The V and J ends lost 3 bases and 3 bases, in that order; junction bases with no gene match: 3. CDR1 and CDR2 from the germline V gene are GTSNPN and SVGIG (reference sequence). CDR3 length: 13 residues. CDR3 nucleotides: TGTGCCTGGAGGGTAGCGGGAGTCTACGAGCAGTACTTC. Protein sequence: CAWRVAGVYEQYF.

The rearrangement uses TRBV2 and TRBJ1-1; D gene unclear. Germline lookup yields CDR1 SNHLY and CDR2 FYNNEI. Trimming shortened V by 1 base and J by 5 bases, and 8 bases separated the two germline ends. This CDR3 region has 13 residues. The CDR3 region has the DNA TGTGCCAGCAGTGAAGAGGTGACAACTGAAGCTTTCTTT. Its translation is CASSEEVTTEAFF.

The gene calls are TRBV6-5 and TRBJ2-1; 9 bases match TRBD1. This CDR3 comprises 15 residues. The V gene's germline CDR1 is MNHEY and CDR2 SVGAGI. The V segment lost 6 bases and the J segment 8 bases; nucleotides outside the gene matches: 11. The CDR3 region is CASSYRGQGQDEQFF. CDR3 DNA: TGTGCCAGCAGCTACCGGGGACAGGGTCAAGATGAGCAGTTCTTC.

V and J are TRBV27 and TRBJ2-7; the match to TRBD2 covers 8 bases. The CDR3 contains 13 residues. CDR1 and CDR2 (germline): MNHEY, SMNVEV (reference sequence). Losses at the gene ends were 3 bases for V and 3 bases for J; bases not matched to a gene: 1. In nucleotides, the CDR3 is TGTGCCAGCAGTTTGGGGACTAGCTACGAGCAGTACTTC. Protein product: CASSLGTSYEQYF.

The chain couples TRBV2 to TRBJ2-1; no definite D call. Germline values: CDR1 SNHLY, CDR2 FYNNEI. The CDR3 runs to 13 residues. Between the trimmed V and J ends, which lost 4 bases and 8 bases, there was a span of 12 bases. For the CDR3, the DNA is TGTGCCAGCAGTGCCTGGCCTAGTGATGAGCAGTTCTTC. Translating gives CASSAWPSDEQFF.

This chain links TRBV29-1 with TRBJ2-3; D gene ambiguous. V dropped 8 bases and J dropped 3 bases, with 12 bases sitting between them. This CDR3 is built from 12 residues. Germline V gene data show CDR1 as SQVTM and CDR2 as ANQGSEA. The CDR3 region is CSLAALTDTQYF. As DNA, the CDR3 is TGCAGCCTCGCAGCCCTAACAGATACGCAGTATTTT.

There are a few counts of this clone. This chain links TRBV7-9 with TRBJ2-3; 16 bases match TRBD2. CDR1 and CDR2 from the germline V gene are SEHNR and FQNEAQ (reference sequence). This CDR3 comprises 16 residues. Unmatched junction bases numbered 4, after V lost 4 bases and J lost 6 bases. The CDR3 nucleotides are TGTGCCAGCAGCTCCGGGACTAGCGGGGGGGCCGATACGCAGTATTTT. It yields the protein CASSSGTSGGADTQYF.

V is TRBV11-2 and J is TRBJ2-1; possibly TRBD2 for D (5 bases). CDR1 and CDR2 (germline): SGHAT, FQNNGV. The V end was cut by 4 bases, the J end by 0 bases, with 16 bases between. This CDR3 has 17 residues. The CDR3 spells CASSSLNSGSSYNEQFF. The CDR3 DNA follows: TGTGCCAGCAGCTCACTTAACTCGGGAAGCTCCTACAATGAGCAGTTCTTC.

This chain links TRBV5-1 with TRBJ2-7; 15 bases fit TRBD2. Unmatched junction bases numbered 12, after V lost 0 bases and J lost 2 bases. This CDR3 has 20 amino acids. Looked up from germline, CDR1 is SGHRS and CDR2 is YFSETQ. CDR3 region: CASSLDSPGLAGGTAYEQYF. DNA of the CDR3: TGCGCCAGCAGCTTGGATTCACCGGGACTAGCGGGAGGAACGGCCTACGAGCAGTACTTC.

In its sample, this clone was seen a few times. V and J are TRBV9 and TRBJ1-1, with D maybe TRBD1 (6 bases). V lost 2 bases, J lost 7 bases, and 18 bases lay in between. Germline CDR1 and CDR2: SGDLS and YYNGEE. The CDR3 runs 15 residues. The CDR3 here is CASSVRDIGSGEAFF. CDR3 nucleotides: TGTGCCAGCAGCGTCCGGGACATCGGCTCTGGTGAAGCTTTCTTT.